This TCR beta chain was obtained from a study of cytomegalovirus exposure and HLA in healthy donors. PCR used 60 Vbeta primers and 13 Jbeta primers. The protocol was immunoSEQ multiplex PCR, while the TCRdb copy is restricted to in-frame clones and leaves out a portion. The data hold about 31,000 clones, with roughly 69% observed a single time. The germline V gene has CDR1 SGHRS and CDR2 YFSETQ. The CDR3 contains 13 residues. Trimming removed 4 bases at V and 1 base at J, with 8 bases between. This TCR was recovered from a man between 50 and 59 years old in good health and CMV-seropositive. This rearrangement joins TRBV5-1 to TRBJ2-5; D is possibly TRBD2 (5 bases). Sequencing was performed on PBMCs. CDR3 protein: CASSLSGQETQYF. In DNA, the CDR3 is TGCGCCAGCAGCCTCAGCGGCCAAGAGACCCAGTACTTC.